A selection of T cell receptor beta chains follows, all from one sample in a study of vaccination and CD4 T cells after COVID-19. Via MiXCR, TCRdb re-called the PCR reads, giving one row per CDR3 protein. The sample lists about 13,000 distinct CDR3 sequences, more than 40% occurring once. No cognate antigen is known for these TCRs. The sequenced sample was CD4+ T cells from blood, cultured in vitro. All receptors derive from a human donor who had recovered from COVID-19. Both conserved end residues are part of each CDR3. A D gene is named only where the DNA matches it firmly. Rows give clone size only sometimes, using once, few, many, or a class for an expanded clone.

TRBV7-6	18	-	few	TRBJ2-1	CASSLVRGQGRFYNEQFF	TGTGCCAGCAGCTTAGTTCGGGGGCAGGGCCGCTTTTACAATGAGCAGTTCTTC
TRBV20-1	14	TRBD1	few	TRBJ2-7	CSARVQAGGYEQYF	TGCAGTGCTAGAGTGCAGGCAGGGGGCTACGAGCAGTACTTC
TRBV19	15	-	few	TRBJ1-1	CASSIGPPKETEAFF	TGTGCCAGTAGTATAGGTCCCCCCAAGGAAACTGAAGCTTTCTTT
TRBV10-3	12	-	-	TRBJ1-6	CAISGEDSPLHF	TGTGCCATCAGTGGGGAAGATTCACCCCTCCACTTT
TRBV29-1	12	-	-	TRBJ1-5	CSVRDINQPQHF	TGCAGCGTACGGGACATTAATCAGCCCCAGCATTTT
TRBV20-1	12	TRBD1	few	TRBJ1-2	CSVLQGIYGYTF	TGCAGTGTCCTACAGGGGATATATGGCTACACCTTC
TRBV3-1	14	-	-	TRBJ1-6	CASSQIGQLSPLHF	TGTGCCAGCAGCCAAATAGGGCAGCTTTCACCCCTCCACTTT
TRBV20-1	17	TRBD1	few	TRBJ2-6	CSASEDRVLSGANVLTF	TGCAGTGCTAGCGAGGACAGGGTTCTCTCTGGGGCCAACGTCCTGACTTTC
TRBV20-1	9	-	few	TRBJ1-2	CSASRGYTF	TGCAGTGCTAGCCGAGGCTACACCTTC
TRBV12-3/TRBV12-4	14	TRBD1	-	TRBJ1-2	CASSERQGGYGYTF	TGTGCCAGCAGCGAGCGACAGGGTGGCTATGGCTACACCTTC
TRBV24-1	17	TRBD2	-	TRBJ2-1	CATSDQTTSGSPGEQFF	TGTGCCACCAGTGATCAAACCACTAGCGGGAGCCCCGGTGAGCAGTTCTTC
TRBV20-1	14	-	-	TRBJ1-1	CSARDGRLGTEAFF	TGCAGTGCTAGAGACGGGCGTCTTGGGACTGAAGCTTTCTTT
TRBV7-2	13	-	-	TRBJ1-2	CASSLEYAFGYTF	TGTGCCAGCAGCTTAGAGTACGCGTTTGGCTACACCTTC
TRBV6-5	15	-	-	TRBJ2-7	CASSYSMGGLGEQYF	TGTGCCAGCAGTTACTCGATGGGGGGGCTAGGGGAGCAGTACTTC
TRBV20-1	14	-	-	TRBJ1-2	CSAGRLQGNYGYTF	TGCAGTGCCGGACGCCTACAGGGAAACTATGGCTACACCTTC
TRBV12-3/TRBV12-4	20	TRBD2	once	TRBJ2-3	CASSLALGTSGGPSTDTQYF	TGTGCCAGCAGTCTAGCCCTCGGGACTAGCGGGGGGCCTAGCACAGATACGCAGTATTTT
TRBV28	13	-	-	TRBJ2-7	CASSFVVSYEQYF	TGTGCCAGCAGTTTTGTAGTGTCCTACGAGCAGTACTTC
TRBV10-2	13	TRBD1	few	TRBJ2-5	CASRDRVQETQYF	TGCGCCAGCAGGGACAGGGTTCAAGAGACCCAGTACTTC
TRBV6-1	14	-	-	TRBJ2-2	CASSRGPTTGELFF	TGTGCCAGCAGTAGGGGCCCGACTACCGGGGAGCTGTTTTTT
TRBV28	15	-	few	TRBJ2-5	CASSPPTPGSKTQYF	TGTGCCAGCAGTCCCCCGACCCCAGGTTCAAAGACCCAGTACTTC